This T cell receptor beta chain is drawn from a study of shared T cell receptors in the human thymus. Method: immunoSEQ multiplex PCR; TCRdb's copy keeps in-frame clones and lacks some. The sample yields some 760,000 clones, roughly 88% seen once. The CDR3 loop spans 13 amino acids. The V end lost 6 bases, the J end lost 9 bases, and 18 bases lay between the germline ends. CDR1 is LNHDA and CDR2 is SQIVND in the germline V gene (reference sequence). This same sample was also taken into another study, of human thymus T cells. As that study records: The people who donated were healthy Finnish babies having corrective surgery for congenital heart defects. Thymic resections from corrective heart surgery supplied the tissue. Thymic repertoires overlap heavily among unrelated individuals, related research has reported.

The clonotype originates from a girl under two years old with a congenital heart defect. The chain uses TRBV19 and TRBJ2-7; maybe TRBD2 (6 bases). Sequences were obtained from thymocytes. CDR3 DNA sequence: TGTGCCAGTAGCCCGACTAGGGAACAAGGGCAGTACTTC. It codes for CASSPTREQGQYF.